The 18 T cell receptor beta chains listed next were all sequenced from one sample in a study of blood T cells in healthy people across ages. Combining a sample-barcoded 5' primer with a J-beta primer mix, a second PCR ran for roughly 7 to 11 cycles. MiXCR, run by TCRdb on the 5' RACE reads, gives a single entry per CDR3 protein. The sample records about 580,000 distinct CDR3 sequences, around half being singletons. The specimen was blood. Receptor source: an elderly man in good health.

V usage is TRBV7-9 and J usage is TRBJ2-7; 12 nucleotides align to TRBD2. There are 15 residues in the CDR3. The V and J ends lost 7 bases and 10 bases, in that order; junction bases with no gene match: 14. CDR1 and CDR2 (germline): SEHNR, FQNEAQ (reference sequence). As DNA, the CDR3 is TGTGCCAGCATCCCAAGACTAGCGGGGGAAGAGATCCAGTACTTC. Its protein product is CASIPRLAGEEIQYF. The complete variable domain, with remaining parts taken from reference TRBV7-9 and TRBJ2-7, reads DTGVSQNPRHKITKRGQNVTFRCDPISEHNRLYWYRQTLGQGPEFLTYFQNEAQLEKSRLLSDRFSAERPKGSFSTLEIQRTEQGDSAMYLCASIPRLAGEEIQYFGPGTRLTVT.

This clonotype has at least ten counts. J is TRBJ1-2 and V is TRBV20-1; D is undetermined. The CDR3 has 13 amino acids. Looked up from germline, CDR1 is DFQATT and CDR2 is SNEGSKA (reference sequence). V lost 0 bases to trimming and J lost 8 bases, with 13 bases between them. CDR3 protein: CSARDSGFKGYTF. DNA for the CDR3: TGCAGTGCTAGAGATTCCGGGTTTAAAGGCTACACCTTC.

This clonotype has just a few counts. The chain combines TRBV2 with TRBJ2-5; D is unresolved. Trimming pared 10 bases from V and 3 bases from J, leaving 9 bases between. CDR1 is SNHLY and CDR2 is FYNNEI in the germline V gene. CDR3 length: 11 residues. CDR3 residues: CATVGKETQYF. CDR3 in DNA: TGTGCCACAGTCGGAAAAGAGACCCAGTACTTC. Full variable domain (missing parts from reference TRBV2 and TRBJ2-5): EPEVTQTPSHQVTQMGQEVILRCVPISNHLYFYWYRQILGQKVEFLVSFYNNEISEKSEIFDDQFSVERPDGSNFTLKIRSTKLEDSAMYFCATVGKETQYFGPGTRLLVL.

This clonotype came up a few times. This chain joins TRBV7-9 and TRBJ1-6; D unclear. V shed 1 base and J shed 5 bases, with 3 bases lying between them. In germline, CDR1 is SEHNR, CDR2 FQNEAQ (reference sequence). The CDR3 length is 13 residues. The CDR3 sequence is CASSLGHNSPLHF. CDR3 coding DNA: TGTGCCAGCAGCTTAGGACATAATTCACCCCTCCACTTT. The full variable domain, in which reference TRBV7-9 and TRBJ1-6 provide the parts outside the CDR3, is DTGVSQNPRHKITKRGQNVTFRCDPISEHNRLYWYRQTLGQGPEFLTYFQNEAQLEKSRLLSDRFSAERPKGSFSTLEIQRTEQGDSAMYLCASSLGHNSPLHFGNGTRLTVT.

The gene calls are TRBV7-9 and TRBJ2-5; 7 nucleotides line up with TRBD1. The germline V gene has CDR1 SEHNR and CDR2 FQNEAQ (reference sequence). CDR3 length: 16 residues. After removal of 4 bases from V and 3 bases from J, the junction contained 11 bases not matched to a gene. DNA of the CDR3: TGTGCCAGCAGCTGGGAGACAGGGATCGGTAAAGAGACCCAGTACTTC. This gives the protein CASSWETGIGKETQYF.

In DNA, the CDR3 is TGCGCCAGCAGCCAAAACCGGGGGTCCCAAGAGACCCAGTACTTC. Translated: CASSQNRGSQETQYF. The J gene is TRBJ2-5, the V gene TRBV4-3; D might be TRBD2 (6 bases). Trimming removed 2 bases from V and 1 base from J, with 11 bases in between. Germline V gene data show CDR1 as LGHNA and CDR2 as YSLEER. The CDR3 extends over 15 amino acids.

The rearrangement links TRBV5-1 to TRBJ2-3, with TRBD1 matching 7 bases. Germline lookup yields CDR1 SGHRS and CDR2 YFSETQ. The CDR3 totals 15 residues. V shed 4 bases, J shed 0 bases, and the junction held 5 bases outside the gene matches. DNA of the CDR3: TGCGCCAGCAGCCGAGGGACAGAGAGCACAGATACGCAGTATTTT. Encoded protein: CASSRGTESTDTQYF.

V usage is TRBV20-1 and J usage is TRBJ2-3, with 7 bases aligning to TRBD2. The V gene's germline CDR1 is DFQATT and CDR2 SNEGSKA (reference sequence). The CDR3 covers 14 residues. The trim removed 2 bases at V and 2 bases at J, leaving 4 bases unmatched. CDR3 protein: CSARPAGTTDTQYF. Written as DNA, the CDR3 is TGCAGTGCTAGACCAGCGGGGACCACAGATACGCAGTATTTT.

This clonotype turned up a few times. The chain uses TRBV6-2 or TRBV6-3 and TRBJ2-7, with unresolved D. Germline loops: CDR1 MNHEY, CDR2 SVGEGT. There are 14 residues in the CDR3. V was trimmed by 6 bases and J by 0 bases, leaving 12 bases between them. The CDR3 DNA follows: TGTGCCAGCAGCAACCACAGAAACTCCTACGAGCAGTACTTC. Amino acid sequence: CASSNHRNSYEQYF.

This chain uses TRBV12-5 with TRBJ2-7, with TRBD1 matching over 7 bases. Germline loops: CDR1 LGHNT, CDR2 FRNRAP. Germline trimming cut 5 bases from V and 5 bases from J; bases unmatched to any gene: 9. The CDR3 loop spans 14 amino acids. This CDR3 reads CASGPPTGTDEQYF. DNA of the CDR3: TGTGCTAGTGGTCCTCCGACAGGGACCGACGAGCAGTACTTC.

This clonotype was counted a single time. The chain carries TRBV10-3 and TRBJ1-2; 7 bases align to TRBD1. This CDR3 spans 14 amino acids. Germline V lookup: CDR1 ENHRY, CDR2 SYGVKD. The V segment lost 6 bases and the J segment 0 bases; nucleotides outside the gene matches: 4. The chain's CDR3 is CAIRKDRTNYGYTF. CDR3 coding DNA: TGTGCCATCAGGAAGGACAGGACTAACTATGGCTACACCTTC.

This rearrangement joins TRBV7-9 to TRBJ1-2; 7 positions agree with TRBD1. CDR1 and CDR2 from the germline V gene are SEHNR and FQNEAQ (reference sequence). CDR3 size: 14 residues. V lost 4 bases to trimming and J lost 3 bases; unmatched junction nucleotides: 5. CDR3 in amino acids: CASSSRQGDYGYTF. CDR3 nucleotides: TGTGCCAGCAGCTCCCGACAGGGAGACTATGGCTACACCTTC.

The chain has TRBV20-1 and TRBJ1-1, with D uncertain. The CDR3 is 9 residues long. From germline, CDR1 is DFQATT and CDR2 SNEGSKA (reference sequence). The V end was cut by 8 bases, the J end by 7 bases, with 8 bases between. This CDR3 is CSPGSEAFF. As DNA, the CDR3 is TGCAGTCCTGGCAGTGAAGCTTTCTTT.

The CDR3 nucleotides read TGTGCCAGCATCTCCCTAAGCGGGGGGGCTTACAATGAGCAGTTCTTC. This codes for CASISLSGGAYNEQFF. The chain joins TRBV6-5 to TRBJ2-1; 10 bases line up with TRBD2. V was clipped by 7 bases and J by 4 bases; unmatched bases: 10. CDR1 is MNHEY and CDR2 is SVGAGI in the germline V gene. CDR3 size: 16 residues.

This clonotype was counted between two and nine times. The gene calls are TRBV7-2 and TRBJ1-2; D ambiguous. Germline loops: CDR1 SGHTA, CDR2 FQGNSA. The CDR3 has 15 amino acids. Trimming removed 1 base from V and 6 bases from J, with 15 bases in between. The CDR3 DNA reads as TGTGCCAGCAGCTTAGATTCGGGCAGTCCAGATGGCTACACCTTC. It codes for CASSLDSGSPDGYTF.

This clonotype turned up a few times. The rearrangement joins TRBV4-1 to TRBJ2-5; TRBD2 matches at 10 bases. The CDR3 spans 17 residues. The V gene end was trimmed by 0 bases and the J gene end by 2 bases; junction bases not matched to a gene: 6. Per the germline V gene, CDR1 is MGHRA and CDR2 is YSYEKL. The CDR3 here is CASSQDTTSGTQETQYF. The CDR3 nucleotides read TGCGCCAGCAGCCAAGATACCACTAGCGGGACTCAAGAGACCCAGTACTTC.

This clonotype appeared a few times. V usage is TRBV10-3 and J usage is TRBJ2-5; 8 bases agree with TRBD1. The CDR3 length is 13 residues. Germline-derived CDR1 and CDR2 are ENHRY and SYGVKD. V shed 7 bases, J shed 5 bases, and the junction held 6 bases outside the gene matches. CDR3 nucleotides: TGTGCCATCAACCGACAGGGGACGGAGACCCAGTACTTC. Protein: CAINRQGTETQYF.

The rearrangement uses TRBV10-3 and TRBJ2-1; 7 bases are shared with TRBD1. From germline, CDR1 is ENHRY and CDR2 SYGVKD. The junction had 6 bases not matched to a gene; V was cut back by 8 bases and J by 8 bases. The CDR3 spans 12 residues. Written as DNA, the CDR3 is TGTGCCATCCAGGGGGTTGGGGATGAGCAGTTCTTC. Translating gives CAIQGVGDEQFF.